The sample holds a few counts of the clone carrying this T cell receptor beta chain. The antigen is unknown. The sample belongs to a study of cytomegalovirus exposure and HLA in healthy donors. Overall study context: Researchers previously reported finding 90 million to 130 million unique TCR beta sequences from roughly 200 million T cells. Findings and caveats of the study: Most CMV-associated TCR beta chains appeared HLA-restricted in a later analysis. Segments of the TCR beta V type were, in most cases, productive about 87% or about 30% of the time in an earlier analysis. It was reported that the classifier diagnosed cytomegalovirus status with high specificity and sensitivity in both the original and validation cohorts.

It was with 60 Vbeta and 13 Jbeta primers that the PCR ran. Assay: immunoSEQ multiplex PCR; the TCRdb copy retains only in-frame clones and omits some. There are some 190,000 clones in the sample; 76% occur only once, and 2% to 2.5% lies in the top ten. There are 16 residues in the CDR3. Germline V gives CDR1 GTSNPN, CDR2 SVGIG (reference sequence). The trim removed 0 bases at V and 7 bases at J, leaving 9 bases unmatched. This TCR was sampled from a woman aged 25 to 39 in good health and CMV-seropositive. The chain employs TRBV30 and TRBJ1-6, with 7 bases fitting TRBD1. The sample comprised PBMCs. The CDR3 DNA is TGTGCCTGGAGTGTACCTCACTCAGGGGGAAATTCACCCCTCCACTTT. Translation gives CAWSVPHSGGNSPLHF.